This note documents a single TCR beta chain sequence. Antigen: not known. This specimen comes from a study of cytomegalovirus exposure and HLA in healthy donors. Findings and caveats of the study: First-cohort TCR clusters were later found to tend to co-occur in the 90 to 150 validation repertoires.

CDR3 length equals 13 residues. The germline V gene encodes CDR1 WSHSY and CDR2 SAAADI. V lost 3 bases to trimming and J lost 13 bases; unmatched junction nucleotides: 11. Sequencing used immunoSEQ multiplex PCR; TCRdb keeps in-frame clones, though not all of them. Seen here are roughly 200,000 clones, 80% to 90% observed once, and the top ten hold 1% to 1.5%. The sequenced sample was PBMCs. The sequence was collected from a woman in her twenties or thirties in good health and CMV-seronegative. The chain couples TRBV10-2 to TRBJ1-1; 7 bases align to TRBD1. CDR3 DNA sequence: TGCGCCAGCAGTGACCCAGGGACAGTTAATGGTTTCTTT. Residues: CASSDPGTVNGFF.